These 27 T cell receptor beta chains were all obtained from the same sample, sequenced in a study of T cells in Graves' hyperthyroidism and ophthalmopathy. Researchers amplified the TCR beta CDR3 regions from RNA transcripts. Primed by the HTBI set, a first-round RT-PCR was run on the TCR CDR3. Each CDR3 protein gets one entry after TCRdb re-called the multiplex PCR reads with MiXCR. This sample has some 490,000 distinct CDR3 sequences, with about 16% found just once. The sample consisted of blood. The receptors stem from a woman in her 30s with Graves' ophthalmopathy.

The genes are TRBV6-2 or TRBV6-3 and TRBJ2-7; perhaps TRBD1 as D (6 bases). The germline V and J ends were trimmed by 6 bases and 2 bases, with 17 bases remaining between them. The CDR3 consists of 15 residues. Per the germline V gene, CDR1 is MNHEY and CDR2 is SVGEGT. The chain's CDR3 is CASRKTGSPTYEQYF. The CDR3 nucleotides are TGTGCCAGCAGGAAAACAGGGAGCCCCACCTACGAGCAGTACTTC.

This clonotype was counted between two and nine times. This rearrangement joins TRBV14 to TRBJ2-2; 10 bases match TRBD1. Germline-derived CDR1 and CDR2 are SGHDN and FVKESK. V trimming: 8 bases; J trimming: 7 bases; junction bases outside the gene matches: 13. CDR3 length equals 16 residues. This CDR3 is CASAQTGTGDVGELFF. DNA for the CDR3: TGTGCCAGCGCCCAGACGGGGACAGGGGATGTCGGGGAGCTGTTTTTT.

This clonotype was found many times. J is TRBJ2-7 and V is TRBV28, with D perhaps TRBD1 (6 bases). The V end lost 3 bases, the J end lost 2 bases, and 8 bases lay between the germline ends. CDR3 length: 13 amino acids. Per the germline V gene, CDR1 is MDHEN and CDR2 is SYDVKM. Written as DNA, the CDR3 is TGTGCCAGCAGTTTCACAGGGACCTACGAGCAGTACTTC. Translated: CASSFTGTYEQYF.

This rearrangement joins TRBV7-9 to TRBJ2-5; TRBD2 aligns across 8 bases. The CDR3 covers 16 residues. Per germline, CDR1 SEHNR and CDR2 FQNEAQ (reference sequence). V was clipped by 1 base and J by 5 bases; unmatched bases: 9. This chain's CDR3 is CASSLDSGSSDETQYF. CDR3 nucleotides: TGTGCCAGCAGCTTAGACAGCGGGAGTAGTGATGAGACCCAGTACTTC.

This clonotype came up many times. The DNA for the CDR3 is TGTGCCAGCAGCTCCGACCCCTACACTGAAGCTTTCTTT. Residues: CASSSDPYTEAFF. The chain joins TRBV11-1 to TRBJ1-1; D gene unclear. V was clipped by 4 bases and J by 3 bases, with 9 bases between them. This CDR3 has 13 amino acids. Germline CDR1 SGHAT, CDR2 FQDESV (reference sequence).

Ten or more counts support this clonotype. CDR3 coding DNA: TGTGCCAGTCAGTCAGGGTTTTACAATGAGCAGTTCTTC. Protein: CASQSGFYNEQFF. This chain uses TRBV6-1 with TRBJ2-1; tentative D call: TRBD1 (5 bases). The CDR3 spans 13 residues. The germline V gene encodes CDR1 MNHNS and CDR2 SASEGT. Deletions cut 9 bases from V and 4 bases from J, with 13 bases between.

V and J are TRBV7-9 and TRBJ1-6; 8 bases align to TRBD1. The V segment lost 5 bases and the J segment 4 bases; nucleotides outside the gene matches: 7. This CDR3 is built from 16 residues. Germline lookup yields CDR1 SEHNR and CDR2 FQNEAQ (reference sequence). This CDR3 is CASSLSTGGYNSPLHF. The CDR3 DNA is TGTGCCAGCAGCCTATCCACAGGGGGTTATAATTCACCCCTCCACTTT.

The CDR3 nucleotides read TGTGCCAGCAGTGCCTTAACGAGGGCAACTAATGAAAAACTGTTTTTT. Residues: CASSALTRATNEKLFF. This chain joins TRBV27 and TRBJ1-4; D not certain. Trimming removed 5 bases from V and 0 bases from J, with 13 bases in between. The CDR3 runs to 16 residues. Per germline, CDR1 MNHEY and CDR2 SMNVEV (reference sequence).

This clonotype was detected many times. The chain recombines TRBV14 with TRBJ2-3, with unresolved D. Germline V gene lookup returns CDR1 SGHDN and CDR2 FVKESK. Trimming took off 1 base at V and 3 bases at J, with 5 bases between the two ends. CDR3 length equals 13 residues. The CDR3 here is CASSQVMTDTQYF. The CDR3 bases are TGTGCCAGCAGCCAAGTTATGACAGATACGCAGTATTTT.

The chain links TRBV5-1 to TRBJ2-1, with 11 positions matching TRBD1. Losses at the gene ends were 3 bases for V and 8 bases for J; bases not matched to a gene: 7. The CDR3 spans 15 residues. Germline loops: CDR1 SGHRS, CDR2 YFSETQ. The CDR3 DNA sequence: TGCGCCAGCAGCTCCGGACAGGGGGCGGTGGATGAGCAGTTCTTC. The encoded protein is CASSSGQGAVDEQFF.

This clonotype was observed many times. CDR3 coding DNA: TGTGCCAGCAGACCGGGGGGGCCCACAGATACGCAGTATTTT. Translation gives CASRPGGPTDTQYF. V is TRBV28 and J is TRBJ2-3, with 8 bases fitting TRBD2. The CDR3 is made up of 14 amino acids. The V and J ends lost 6 bases and 2 bases, in that order; junction bases with no gene match: 4. Germline CDR1 and CDR2: MDHEN and SYDVKM.

This clonotype was seen at least ten times. The V and J genes are TRBV13 and TRBJ2-7; tentatively, D is TRBD2 (5 bases). The ends were cut back, 5 bases at V and 4 bases at J, with 15 bases in the middle. CDR1 is PRHDT, CDR2 FYEKMQ, per germline (reference sequence). The CDR3 sequence is 14 residues long. The CDR3 coding sequence is TGTGCCAGCAGCCAAACATACGGGATTTACGAGCAGTACTTC. This codes for CASSQTYGIYEQYF. The full variable domain, completed using reference TRBV13 and TRBJ2-7, is AAGVIQSPRHLIKEKRETATLKCYPIPRHDTVYWYQQGPGQDPQFLISFYEKMQSDKGSIPDRFSAQQFSDYHSELNMSSLELGDSALYFCASSQTYGIYEQYFGPGTRLTVT.

The rearrangement joins TRBV12-3 or TRBV12-4 to TRBJ2-1, with TRBD2 as a possible D gene (6 bases). CDR3 size: 13 residues. V lost 2 bases to trimming and J lost 8 bases, with 10 bases between them. CDR3 sequence (DNA): TGTGCCAGCAGTTTACGGGGGAACCATGAGCAGTTCTTC. Its translation is CASSLRGNHEQFF.

This clonotype appeared many times. The chain carries TRBV6-6 and TRBJ2-7; TRBD2 matches at 11 bases. Germline CDR1 MNHNY, CDR2 SVGAGI (reference sequence). Trimming took 4 bases from V and 0 from J; bases not matched to a gene: 2. The CDR3 totals 15 residues. CDR3 DNA: TGTGCCAGCAGTTGGACTAGCGGGCCCTCCTACGAGCAGTACTTC. Translated: CASSWTSGPSYEQYF.

This clonotype was seen a handful of times. At one of its ends the junction is not consistent with the germline gene, which may arise from a read error. The chain combines TRBV5-1 with TRBJ1-4; weak D call: TRBD1 (6 bases). This CDR3 is built from 15 residues. Germline V gene lookup returns CDR1 SGHRS and CDR2 YFSETQ. The CDR3 loop is CASRLGGGTNEKLFF. The CDR3 DNA reads TGCGCCAGCCGCTTGGGTGGGGGCACTAATGAAAAACTGTTTTTT.

The rearrangement joins TRBV9 to TRBJ1-3; D gene unclear. Trimming removed 0 bases at V and 2 bases at J, with 3 bases between. Germline V gene lookup returns CDR1 SGDLS and CDR2 YYNGEE. This CDR3 region has 13 residues. The CDR3 sequence: CASSVAAGNTIYF. CDR3 coding DNA: TGTGCCAGCAGCGTAGCAGCTGGAAACACCATATATTTT.

This clonotype has at least ten counts. The J gene is TRBJ2-1, the V gene TRBV28; 8 nucleotides agree with TRBD2. The V gene's germline CDR1 is MDHEN and CDR2 SYDVKM. The CDR3 spans 15 residues. Trimming took 7 bases from V and 7 from J; bases not matched to a gene: 12. CDR3 sequence reads: CASILAAGEGNEQFF. The CDR3 DNA is TGTGCCAGCATCCTAGCAGCGGGAGAAGGGAATGAGCAGTTCTTC.

This clonotype came up many times. The rearrangement links TRBV20-1 to TRBJ1-5; D possibly corresponds to TRBD1 (5 bases). Germline V gene data show CDR1 as DFQATT and CDR2 as SNEGSKA (reference sequence). This CDR3 contains 17 residues. Trimming stripped 4 bases from V and 0 bases from J, with 19 bases between. The CDR3 is CSATTGHARYSNQPQHF. CDR3 sequence (DNA): TGCAGTGCTACAACTGGACACGCGAGATATAGCAATCAGCCCCAGCATTTT.

This clonotype was seen only a few times. The chain's CDR3 is CASSLVEGRGFRSPLHF. The CDR3 nucleotides read TGTGCCAGCAGCTTAGTAGAGGGCAGGGGATTCAGATCACCCCTCCACTTT. The chain is built from TRBV7-8 and TRBJ1-6; the D gene is possibly TRBD1 (6 bases). Trimming left V 1 base short and J 10 bases short, with 20 bases between. Germline V gene sequence: CDR1 SGHVS, CDR2 FQNEAQ. This CDR3 comprises 17 residues.

This clonotype was found many times. The CDR3 loop is CASSLVLRSGANVLTF. As DNA, the CDR3 is TGCGCCAGCAGCTTGGTGTTACGCTCTGGGGCCAACGTCCTGACTTTC. The J gene is TRBJ2-6, the V gene TRBV5-1, with D hard to call. The CDR3 has 16 amino acids. V gave up 0 bases and J gave up 0 bases, with 7 bases separating them. Germline lookup yields CDR1 SGHRS and CDR2 YFSETQ. Combining the CDR3 with reference TRBV5-1 and TRBJ2-6 gives the whole variable domain KAGVTQTPRYLIKTRGQQVTLSCSPISGHRSVSWYQQTPGQGLQFLFEYFSETQRNKGNFPGRFSGRQFSNSRSEMNVSTLELGDSALYLCASSLVLRSGANVLTFGAGSRLTVL.

This clonotype has ten or more counts. The rearrangement joins TRBV20-1 to TRBJ1-5, with D perhaps TRBD1 (5 bases). Germline V gene sequence: CDR1 DFQATT, CDR2 SNEGSKA (reference sequence). The CDR3 runs 15 residues. Trimming pared 6 bases from V and 6 bases from J, leaving 21 bases between. CDR3 protein: CSAPRNGGESQPQHF. The CDR3 region has the DNA TGCAGTGCCCCAAGAAACGGGGGGGAAAGTCAGCCCCAGCATTTT.

In this sample, this clonotype turned up once. The chain has TRBV28 and TRBJ2-1; 13 nucleotides agree with TRBD2. TRBJ2-7 explains the end of the DNA better; the J call may be wrong. The CDR3 length is 15 residues. Germline loops: CDR1 MDHEN, CDR2 SYDVKM. CDR3 coding DNA: TGTGCCAGCAACACGGGACTAGCGGGATACAATGAGCAGTACTTC. Its protein product is CASNTGLAGYNEQYF.

In this sample, this clonotype turned up a few times. The chain recombines TRBV7-9 with TRBJ1-6; 10 bases match TRBD1. Germline values: CDR1 SEHNR, CDR2 FQNEAQ (reference sequence). Germline trimming cut 5 bases from V and 5 bases from J; bases unmatched to any gene: 3. The CDR3 has 15 amino acids. The CDR3 region is CASSTGTGDNSPLHF. DNA for the CDR3: TGTGCCAGCAGCACGGGGACAGGGGATAATTCACCCCTCCACTTT.

This clonotype was seen a few times. The chain combines TRBV28 with TRBJ1-4; a weak D match, TRBD1 (6 bases). This CDR3 has 17 residues. Germline loops: CDR1 MDHEN, CDR2 SYDVKM. The V end was cut by 5 bases, the J end by 0 bases, with 16 bases between. CDR3 protein: CASSPRDIMATNEKLFF. CDR3 DNA: TGTGCCAGCAGTCCACGGGACATTATGGCAACTAATGAAAAACTGTTTTTT.

This rearrangement joins TRBV6-1 to TRBJ2-1, with D possibly matching TRBD1 (6 bases). Gene TRBJ2-7 matches the end of the DNA better, so the J call may be wrong. This CDR3 region has 15 residues. CDR1 and CDR2 from the germline V gene are MNHNS and SASEGT. The CDR3 loop is CASSPERGTLNEQYF. The CDR3 region has the DNA TGTGCCAGCAGCCCGGAGAGGGGGACCCTCAATGAGCAGTACTTC.

The sample holds many counts of this clonotype. The chain employs TRBV6-2 or TRBV6-3 and TRBJ2-7, with 7 bases fitting TRBD2. V was pared by 6 bases and J by 0 bases, with 14 bases of the junction left unmatched. The CDR3 loop spans 17 amino acids. Germline CDR1 reads MNHEY; CDR2 reads SVGEGT. The CDR3 sequence is CASRTLAVTQSSYEQYF. CDR3 coding DNA: TGTGCCAGCAGAACCCTAGCGGTCACCCAGAGCTCCTACGAGCAGTACTTC.

The CDR3 region has the DNA TGTGCCTGTTGGTTTGGGGGGGCTCAGGAGACCCAGTACTTC. Translating it yields CACWFGGAQETQYF. The chain employs TRBV30 and TRBJ2-5; the D gene is possibly TRBD2 (7 bases). Germline V gene sequence: CDR1 GTSNPN, CDR2 SVGIG (reference sequence). Trimming stripped 6 bases from V and 5 bases from J, with 19 bases between. This CDR3 comprises 14 residues.